The TCR beta chain under discussion was sequenced for a study of Ad26.COV2.S vaccination and SARS-CoV-2 variants. About the research overall: Ad26.COV2.S, an intramuscular injection, was given once or twice 56 days apart.

Data came from immunoSEQ multiplex PCR; TCRdb stores just in-frame clones and leaves some out. The sample contains roughly 420,000 clones, 88% of which appear only once. Described treatment: around 19 received Ad26.COV2.S at low or high dose, single or two shots; 5 received placebo; per-sample allocation not given. Following the first vaccine or placebo injection, samples were taken on day 63. The V gene's germline CDR1 is MNHEY and CDR2 SMNVEV (reference sequence). The ends lost 2 bases at V and 8 bases at J; junction bases unmatched: 5. The CDR3 length is 15 residues. This clonotype was obtained from a person aged 18-60 years who received the Ad26.COV2.S COVID-19 vaccine or a placebo. This material consisted of peripheral blood, taken in a trial of Ad26.COV2.S vaccine versus placebo. The V and J genes are TRBV27 and TRBJ2-2; 10 positions agree with TRBD1. The CDR3 protein is CASSLGTGVKGELFF. DNA for the CDR3: TGTGCCAGCAGTTTAGGGACAGGGGTTAAGGGGGAGCTGTTTTTT.